This entry lists 4 T cell receptor beta chains sequenced from one sample in a study of cytomegalovirus exposure and HLA in healthy donors. The PCR employed 60 Vbeta primers together with 13 Jbeta primers. The data were produced by immunoSEQ multiplex PCR, yet TCRdb's version contains in-frame clones alone and is incomplete. The profile shows more than 95,000 clones, approximately 70% of them singletons. The specimen was PBMCs. Receptors originate from a woman in her forties in good health and CMV-seropositive.

The V and J genes are TRBV7-9 and TRBJ2-5, with 11 nucleotides matching TRBD2. The closer fit of TRBJ2-7 to the DNA end suggests the J call may be wrong. Germline V gives CDR1 SEHNR, CDR2 FQNEAQ (reference sequence). This CDR3 spans 13 amino acids. The CDR3 spells CASSLTSGNEQYF. The CDR3 DNA sequence: TGTGCCAGCAGCTTGACTAGCGGGAACGAGCAGTACTTC.

The CDR3 region is CASSAGRGQLNNSPLHF. The CDR3 nucleotides are TGTGCCAGTAGTGCAGGCCGAGGACAGCTCAATAATTCACCCCTCCACTTT. The chain carries TRBV19 and TRBJ1-6; D is possibly TRBD1 (6 bases). Germline V gene data show CDR1 as LNHDA and CDR2 as SQIVND (reference sequence). The CDR3 has 17 residues. V lost 5 bases, J lost 5 bases, and 19 bases lay in between.

This sequence joins TRBV28 and TRBJ1-1; D ambiguous. Germline V gene sequence: CDR1 MDHEN, CDR2 SYDVKM. CDR3 size: 11 residues. Trimming removed 6 bases at V and 3 bases at J, with 5 bases between. The CDR3 bases are TGTGCCAGCAGAGACTACACTGAAGCTTTCTTT. Encoded protein: CASRDYTEAFF.

This chain connects TRBV5-1 to TRBJ2-3, with D perhaps TRBD2 (6 bases). From germline, CDR1 is SGHRS and CDR2 YFSETQ. The CDR3 covers 16 residues. V was pared by 1 base and J by 0 bases, with 12 bases between. The CDR3 DNA reads TGCGCCAGCAGCTTGCCCCACGGGACTAGCACAGATACGCAGTATTTT. It codes for CASSLPHGTSTDTQYF. The variable domain in full, completed from reference TRBV5-1 and TRBJ2-3, reads KAGVTQTPRYLIKTRGQQVTLSCSPISGHRSVSWYQQTPGQGLQFLFEYFSETQRNKGNFPGRFSGRQFSNSRSEMNVSTLELGDSALYLCASSLPHGTSTDTQYFGPGTRLTVL.